This T cell receptor (beta chain) was identified in a study of cytomegalovirus exposure and HLA in healthy donors. Regarding the study as a whole: Later analysis identified a missense DCLRE1C variant that was linked to TCR beta V- and J-gene trimming. TCR beta sequences reportedly predicted the HLA-A and HLA-B alleles of most subjects accurately. Cytomegalovirus association was listed for 164 TCR beta chains. Analyzed later, association rates of TCRs varied across HLA loci, with DRB1 most and HLA-C fewest.

This clone was found once. No antigen is known for it. Germline V lookup: CDR1 SGHVS, CDR2 FNYEAQ. The CDR3 is 13 amino acids. With 5 bases removed from V and 1 base from J, the gap between germline ends came to 6 bases. Primers for the PCR totalled 60 Vbeta and 13 Jbeta. The method was immunoSEQ multiplex PCR; TCRdb's version includes in-frame clones alone and lacks a portion of them. This table holds about 140,000 clones, about 78% found once. The receptor was derived from a man aged 40-55 years in good health and CMV-seropositive. The sequencing sample was made of PBMCs. The chain recombines TRBV7-6 with TRBJ1-5; D uncertain. The CDR3 is CASSLTSNQPQHF. For the CDR3, the DNA is TGTGCCAGCAGCCTAACCAGCAATCAGCCCCAGCATTTT.